This TCR beta chain is drawn from a study of T cell responses to AZD1222 COVID-19 vaccine. Study results and caveats: Nearly half of spike-specific TCRs reportedly target unmutated variant regions. A mostly white British donor set with more females was recruited, and clonal diversity was possibly underestimated. Mapped onto spike, vaccine-associated CD4 TCRs spanned it and were dominant at 160-218 and 743-854.

The CDR3 sequence is 14 residues long. V was pared by 3 bases and J by 4 bases, with 3 bases of the junction left unmatched. Germline V CDR1 and CDR2: LNHNV, YYDKDF (reference sequence). On this clone itself: Its antigen is not identified.

Produced via immunoSEQ multiplex PCR; TCRdb's table is partial and in-frame only. The table shows under 200,000 clones, with around 94% occurring only once. The chain uses TRBV15 and TRBJ2-1, with TRBD2 matching over 7 bases. The source of this sequence is an adult in good health. Sequenced here: peripheral blood, sampled on day 0 of AZD1222 vaccination. CDR3 nucleotide sequence: TGTGCCACCAGCAGGACTAGCAATTACAATGAGCAGTTCTTC. Encoded protein: CATSRTSNYNEQFF.